Sequencing of this T cell receptor (beta chain) was carried out in a study of blood T cell repertoires in COVID-19 (dated by TCRdb to the early 2020s). Describing the broader study: Samples from collaborators originated in the United States, Italy and Spain and spanned both the acute and convalescent phases of COVID-19. A de-identified subject ID, COVID-19 status, age in years and sex were almost always included in the sample metadata. Samples were obtained from the ongoing ImmuneRACE study (first 160 participants) and from roughly 1,300 subjects provided by 6 global collaborators. Where available, HLA class I and class II types were obtained from metadata supplied by the sample provider rather than from assay-based typing. The repertoires were made available in a free public database intended to serve as a resource for research on the immune response to SARS-CoV-2. Subjects who had been exposed to COVID-19, were actively infected with it, or had recovered from it provided the deeply sampled blood TCRbeta repertoires that made up the dataset. The prospective study material was composed of cDNA or gDNA derived from T cells, B-cell-depleted T cells, or PBMCs. The investigation overall reported the following: Clinical and demographic metadata were provided uncurated, with the amount varying by source and participant.

TCRbeta CDR3 regions were amplified from genomic DNA by means of the immunoSEQ Assay, a bias-controlled multiplex PCR. In the original analysis: The number of nucleated cells in each sample was estimated from the amplification of reference gene primers within the assay. To quantify the absolute abundance of each unique TCRbeta CDR3 rearrangement, sequence reads were collapsed and filtered. For each sample, productive Simpson clonality was calculated as the square root of Simpson's diversity index over productive rearrangements. Not all clones reach the TCRdb copy of this immuneACCESS table, which keeps in-frame sequences only. Checked studies attribute under half of the gap to unresolved V genes and leave the rest unexplained. Clonal size and the V and J genes are those of that table, whereas D and trimming came from the DNA. The sample has around 65,000 clones on record, 70% to 80% of them singletons. In total, the top ten clones hold 15% to 20% of the sample.

About this clone: Its target antigen remains unknown. Base qualities are not provided; no much larger clone lies one nucleotide away.

Each collaborating institution followed its own protocols to collect whole blood in K2EDTA tubes. For TCRbeta analysis, collaborators shipped samples in one of three forms: frozen whole blood, isolated PBMCs, or DNA extracted from either of those sample types. Reading the germline V gene (reference sequence) gives CDR1 SGHNT and CDR2 YYREEE. Relative to germline, V is 5 bases shorter and J is 7 bases shorter, with 13 bases between their ends. The CDR3, cysteine through phenylalanine, is 14 amino acids long. Of all the DNA, just the CDR3 is kept, 42 bases in frame from base 1. This TCR was recovered from a man aged 55 to 69 with acute or convalescent COVID-19. The sample consisted of peripheral blood. The chain is assembled from TRBV5-4 and TRBJ1-6; no D gene call is confident. CDR3 loop: CASRYFEANSPLHF. The nucleotide sequence is TGTGCCAGCAGATATTTTGAGGCGAATTCACCCCTCCACTTT.